The rows below give T cell receptor beta chains drawn from one sample of a study of CDR3 diversity in severe acne. TCRdb used MiXCR to reprocess the PCR reads, holding one entry per CDR3 protein. The sample yields fewer than 100,000 distinct CDR3 sequences, over 40% seen once. The sequencing input was blood. These receptors came from a male donor in good health, without acne. Both conserved end residues are part of each CDR3.

J: TRBJ2-3; V: TRBV2; CDR3: CASSEGLGLFEQYF
J: TRBJ2-7; V: TRBV5-1; CDR3: CASSPGPAVCEQYF
J: TRBJ1-3; V: TRBV9; CDR3: CASSPGVSTGNTIYF
J: TRBJ2-7; V: TRBV12-3/TRBV12-4; CDR3: CASSAMTGGLYEQYF
J: TRBJ2-5; V: TRBV20-1; CDR3: CSASDYQETQYF
J: TRBJ2-3; V: TRBV5-1; CDR3: CASSPGGGSTDTQYF
J: TRBJ1-4; V: TRBV24-1; CDR3: CATSEPGTGNNEKLFF
J: TRBJ2-1; V: TRBV5-1; CDR3: CASRTLTTNEQFF
J: TRBJ2-7; V: TRBV24-1; CDR3: CATSDHSILAGVQGEQYF
J: TRBJ2-3; V: TRBV20-1; CDR3: CRAGTDTQYF
J: TRBJ1-5; V: TRBV25-1; CDR3: CASSPAGQPQHF
J: TRBJ2-3; V: TRBV5-1; CDR3: CASSPAGLAGSTDTQYF
J: TRBJ2-1; V: TRBV6-5; CDR3: CASSTPRTGIGHNEQFF
J: TRBJ1-3; V: TRBV20-1; CDR3: CSASRTGTGNTIYF
J: TRBJ1-4; V: TRBV27; CDR3: CASSSGTAENEKLFF
J: TRBJ2-7; V: TRBV10-3; CDR3: CAISGGLAGVYEQYF
J: TRBJ1-2; V: TRBV7-3; CDR3: CASSSRLGGGYTF